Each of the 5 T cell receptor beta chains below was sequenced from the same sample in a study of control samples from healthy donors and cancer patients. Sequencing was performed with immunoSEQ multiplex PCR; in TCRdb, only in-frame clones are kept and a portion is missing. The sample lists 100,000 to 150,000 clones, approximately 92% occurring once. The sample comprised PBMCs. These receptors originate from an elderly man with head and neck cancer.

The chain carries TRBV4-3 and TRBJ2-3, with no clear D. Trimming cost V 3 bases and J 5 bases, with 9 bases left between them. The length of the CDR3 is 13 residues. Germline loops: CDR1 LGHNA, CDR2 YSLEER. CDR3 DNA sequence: TGCGCCAGCAGCCAGCTCCTGGGAGATACGCAGTATTTT. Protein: CASSQLLGDTQYF.

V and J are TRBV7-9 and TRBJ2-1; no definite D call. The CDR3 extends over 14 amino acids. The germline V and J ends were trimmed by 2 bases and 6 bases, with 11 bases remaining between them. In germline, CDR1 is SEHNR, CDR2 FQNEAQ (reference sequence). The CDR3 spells CASSLQAAGNEQFF. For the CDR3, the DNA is TGTGCCAGCAGCTTACAAGCAGCCGGCAATGAGCAGTTCTTC.

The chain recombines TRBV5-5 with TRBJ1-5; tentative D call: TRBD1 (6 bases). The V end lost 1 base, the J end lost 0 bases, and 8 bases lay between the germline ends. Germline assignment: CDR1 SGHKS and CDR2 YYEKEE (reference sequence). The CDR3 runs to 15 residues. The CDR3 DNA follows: TGTGCCAGCAGCTTGACAGGGTTTAGCAATCAGCCCCAGCATTTT. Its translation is CASSLTGFSNQPQHF.

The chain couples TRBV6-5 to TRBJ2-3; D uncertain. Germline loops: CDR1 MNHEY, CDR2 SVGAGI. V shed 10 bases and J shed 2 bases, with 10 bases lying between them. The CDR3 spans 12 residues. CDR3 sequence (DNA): TGTGCCACAAGGCGGAACACAGATACGCAGTATTTT. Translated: CATRRNTDTQYF.

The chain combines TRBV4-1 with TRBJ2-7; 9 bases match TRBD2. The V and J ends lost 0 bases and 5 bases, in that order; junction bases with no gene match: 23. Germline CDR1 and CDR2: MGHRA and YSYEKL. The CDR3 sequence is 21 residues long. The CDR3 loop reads CASSQDDPVGGFAGGPHEQYF. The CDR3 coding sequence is TGCGCCAGCAGCCAAGATGACCCCGTCGGGGGGTTCGCGGGAGGGCCCCACGAGCAGTACTTC.